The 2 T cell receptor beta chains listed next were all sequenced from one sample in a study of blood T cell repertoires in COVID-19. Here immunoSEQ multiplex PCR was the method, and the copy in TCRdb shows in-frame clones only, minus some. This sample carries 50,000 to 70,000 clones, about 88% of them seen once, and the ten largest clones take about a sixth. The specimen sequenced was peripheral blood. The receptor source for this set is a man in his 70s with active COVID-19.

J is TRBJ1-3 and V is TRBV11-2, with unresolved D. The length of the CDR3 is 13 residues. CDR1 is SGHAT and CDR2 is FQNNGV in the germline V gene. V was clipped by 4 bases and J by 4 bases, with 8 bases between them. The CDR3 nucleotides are TGTGCCAGCAGCTACGGTCGCGGAAACACCATATATTTT. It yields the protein CASSYGRGNTIYF.

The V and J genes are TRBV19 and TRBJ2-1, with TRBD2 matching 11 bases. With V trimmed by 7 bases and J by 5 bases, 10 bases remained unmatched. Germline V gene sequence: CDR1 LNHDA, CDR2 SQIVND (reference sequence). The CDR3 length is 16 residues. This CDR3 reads CASKTSGSIEDNEQFF. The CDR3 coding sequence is TGTGCCAGTAAAACTAGCGGGAGTATTGAGGACAATGAGCAGTTCTTC.